This entry concerns a single TCR beta chain. Its specificity is unknown. TCRdb recomputed calls from the 5' RACE reads with MiXCR, one row per CDR3 protein. The sample lists 650,000 to 800,000 distinct CDR3 sequences, 8.6% occurring once. The ends were cut back, 5 bases at V and 6 bases at J, with 14 bases in the middle. The CDR3 spans 13 residues. Germline V gives CDR1 SGHAT, CDR2 FQDESV (reference sequence). The data stem from a study of identical twins. General study findings and limits: For zero-insertion analyses, partial confounding could come from invariant MAIT and iNKT cells. Cord blood beta clonotypes that were abundant carried fewer insertions, and memory repertoires showed no such trend. Monozygotic twins shared more out-of-frame TCR alpha than recombination models predicted. Conclusions rested on cross-sectional statistics rather than following the same donors.

The sample was also linked to a second study, of yellow fever vaccine responses in identical twins.

The sequencing sample was made of PBMCs. V gene TRBV11-1 combines with J gene TRBJ2-7; TRBD2 might be the D (6 bases). This receptor was identified in a young woman in good health. CDR3 DNA sequence: TGTGCCAGCAGCAAGGGAGGACTATCCGAGCAGTACTTC. This sequence encodes CASSKGGLSEQYF.